This T cell receptor beta chain derives from a study of OX40 agonist ivuxolimab in advanced cancers. Study-wide results and caveats: The 0.1-3.0 mg/kg partial responders had among the lowest clonal expansion.

Concerning this clone: As yet, its antigen is unknown.

Measured with immunoSEQ multiplex PCR; TCRdb has only the in-frame clones, and not every one. In the table there are some 16,000 clones, around nine tenths of which are singletons. In germline, CDR1 is MNHNY, CDR2 SVGAGI (reference sequence). The ends were cut back, 7 bases at V and 7 bases at J, with 5 bases in the middle. The length of the CDR3 is 10 residues. This specimen consisted of CD4+ or CD8+ T cells sorted from blood, obtained in a trial of the OX40 agonist ivuxolimab. The chain carries TRBV6-6 and TRBJ2-1; D unresolved. This sequence originates from an adult with an advanced solid tumor such as melanoma, head and neck, liver or kidney cancer. Here the CDR3 DNA reads TGTGCCAGCATGTTGAATGAGCAGTTCTTC. Its protein product is CASMLNEQFF.